Listed here are 11 T cell receptor beta chains from one sample, sequenced in a study of OX40 agonist ivuxolimab in advanced cancers. The data were produced by immunoSEQ multiplex PCR, yet TCRdb's version contains in-frame clones alone and is incomplete. This table has around 57,000 clones, 86% appearing once. The sequenced sample was CD4+ or CD8+ T cells sorted from blood, obtained in a trial of the OX40 agonist ivuxolimab. These receptors came from an adult with an advanced solid tumor such as melanoma, head and neck, liver or kidney cancer.

V and J are TRBV20-1 and TRBJ2-7; D is uncertain. Trimming shortened V by 3 bases and J by 5 bases, and 8 bases separated the two germline ends. CDR3 size: 11 residues. The germline V gene has CDR1 DFQATT and CDR2 SNEGSKA (reference sequence). The CDR3 DNA sequence: TGCAGTGCTAGTGAGCGAAACGAGCAGTACTTC. Its translation is CSASERNEQYF.

This chain joins TRBV27 and TRBJ2-7; D may correspond to TRBD1 or TRBD2 (5 bases each). Trimming cost V 2 bases and J 2 bases, with 10 bases left between them. The CDR3 is 14 residues long. The germline gives CDR1 MNHEY, CDR2 SMNVEV (reference sequence). Here the CDR3 DNA reads TGTGCCAGCAGTTTAAACTGGGGGACCTACGAGCAGTACTTC. Translating it yields CASSLNWGTYEQYF.

This clone was picked up a small number of times. The rearrangement joins TRBV10-3 to TRBJ2-7, with 8 nucleotides matching TRBD2. Trimming removed 10 bases from V and 7 bases from J; junction bases left unmatched: 6. The CDR3 covers 11 residues. Germline loops: CDR1 ENHRY, CDR2 SYGVKD. CDR3: CATGGAEEQYF. CDR3 nucleotides: TGTGCCACCGGGGGGGCTGAGGAGCAGTACTTC.

This chain connects TRBV5-1 to TRBJ2-7; possibly TRBD1 for D (6 bases). V lost 3 bases, J lost 6 bases, and 10 bases lay in between. Looked up from germline, CDR1 is SGHRS and CDR2 is YFSETQ. CDR3 length: 12 residues. In nucleotides, the CDR3 is TGCGCCAGCAGCTCCTTAGGGGGCGAGCAGTACTTC. Its translation: CASSSLGGEQYF.

The gene calls are TRBV27 and TRBJ2-2, with D possibly TRBD2 on 5 matching bases. V was cut by 4 bases and J by 6 bases, with 15 bases left in between. The CDR3 extends over 15 amino acids. Germline CDR1 MNHEY, CDR2 SMNVEV (reference sequence). In DNA, the CDR3 is TGTGCCAGCAGTTCCTTCGAGGGAAACCCCGGGGAGCTGTTTTTT. Translated, it gives CASSSFEGNPGELFF.

V and J are TRBV6-1 and TRBJ1-3, with a possible D match to TRBD1 (5 bases). The V and J ends lost 6 bases and 4 bases respectively, with 16 bases between them. The CDR3 sequence is 15 residues long. Germline V lookup: CDR1 MNHNS, CDR2 SASEGT. This CDR3 reads CASSPTAGRGNTIYF. The CDR3 coding sequence is TGTGCCAGCAGCCCGACCGCAGGGAGAGGAAACACCATATATTTT.

V usage is TRBV10-1 and J usage is TRBJ2-1; 11 bases are shared with TRBD2. The CDR3 consists of 16 residues. The V gene's germline CDR1 is WNHNN and CDR2 SYGVQD (reference sequence). Trimming took 0 bases from V and 6 from J; bases not matched to a gene: 4. CDR3 DNA: TGCGCCAGCAGTGAGTCGAAACTAGCGGGAGCCAATGAGCAGTTCTTC. This codes for CASSESKLAGANEQFF.

The J gene is TRBJ1-5, the V gene TRBV28, with D possibly TRBD1 on 6 matching bases. The CDR3 sequence is 16 residues long. Between the trimmed V and J ends, which lost 5 bases and 2 bases, there was a span of 16 bases. Germline lookup yields CDR1 MDHEN and CDR2 SYDVKM. Here the CDR3 reads CASSPPAQGGNQPQHF. The CDR3 DNA is TGTGCCAGCAGTCCGCCAGCACAGGGTGGCAATCAGCCCCAGCATTTT.

This sequence joins TRBV4-1 and TRBJ1-2, with D possibly matching TRBD1 (6 bases). Germline V gene sequence: CDR1 MGHRA, CDR2 YSYEKL. Between the trimmed V and J ends, which lost 2 bases and 1 base, there was a span of 11 bases. This CDR3 spans 15 amino acids. Written as DNA, the CDR3 is TGCGCCAGCAGCCAATTGCCAGGGGATAACTATGGCTACACCTTC. It translates to CASSQLPGDNYGYTF.

The chain employs TRBV28 and TRBJ2-7, with 10 bases that match TRBD2. J lost 5 bases, V lost 7 bases, and 11 bases had no gene match. Looked up from germline, CDR1 is MDHEN and CDR2 is SYDVKM. This CDR3 has 15 amino acids. This CDR3 reads CASTLLTGLAHEQYF. In DNA form, the CDR3 reads TGTGCCAGCACCCTACTTACGGGACTAGCGCACGAGCAGTACTTC.

The rearrangement uses TRBV2 and TRBJ2-3; possible D gene TRBD2, 6 bases. V was clipped by 7 bases and J by 3 bases, with 17 bases between them. Germline CDR1 SNHLY, CDR2 FYNNEI. The CDR3 has 15 residues. CDR3 sequence reads: CASTVGTGGTDTQYF. The CDR3 DNA follows: TGTGCCAGCACCGTTGGGACCGGGGGTACAGATACGCAGTATTTT.